The following is a T cell receptor beta chain sequence with its context. This sample is drawn from a study of patients and donors after allogeneic stem cell transplantation. One entry per CDR3 protein, called by TCRdb with MiXCR from the RT-PCR reads. Of approximately 410,000 distinct CDR3 sequences listed, around 15% were seen once; the top ten hold 6.5% to 7.5%. Germline-derived CDR1 and CDR2 are LGHDT and YNNKEL (reference sequence). V gave up 0 bases and J gave up 4 bases; unmatched junction bases: 9. The CDR3 loop spans 17 amino acids. Sample: blood, either unsorted or a sorted T cell fraction (not recorded which). The receptor's source is a human donor who was either an allogeneic HSCT recipient or a stem cell or donor lymphocyte infusion donor (not recorded which). It is not recorded whose cells these are; they may come from a transplant donor. The chain has TRBV3-1 and TRBJ1-3; 7 nucleotides agree with TRBD1. The CDR3 DNA is TGTGCCAGCAGCCAAGATCTTTGGGTAGGGGGCGGAAACACCATATATTTT. This translates into CASSQDLWVGGGNTIYF. Complete variable domain (other parts from reference TRBV3-1 and TRBJ1-3): DTAVSQTPKYLVTQMGNDKSIKCEQNLGHDTMYWYKQDSKKFLKIMFSYNNKELIINETVPNRFSPKSPDKAHLNLHINSLELGDSAVYFCASSQDLWVGGGNTIYFGEGSWLTVV.